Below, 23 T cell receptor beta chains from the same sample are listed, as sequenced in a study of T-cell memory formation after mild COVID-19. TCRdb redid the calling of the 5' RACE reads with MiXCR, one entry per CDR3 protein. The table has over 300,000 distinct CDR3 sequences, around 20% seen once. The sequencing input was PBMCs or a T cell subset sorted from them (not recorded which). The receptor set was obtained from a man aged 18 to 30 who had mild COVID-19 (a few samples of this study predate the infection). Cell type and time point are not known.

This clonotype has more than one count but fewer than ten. CDR3 DNA: TGTGCCAGCAGCCCGTGGACAGTTGACTATGGCTACACCTTC. Translated: CASSPWTVDYGYTF. The V and J genes are TRBV7-9 and TRBJ1-2, with D perhaps matching TRBD1 (6 bases). The germline V gene has CDR1 SEHNR and CDR2 FQNEAQ (reference sequence). The V gene lost 5 bases and the J gene lost 3 bases, with 13 bases spanning the gap. The CDR3 sequence is 14 residues long.

CDR3 loop: CASSLSGGRHTGANVLTF. In DNA, the CDR3 is TGTGCCAGCAGTTTATCCGGGGGACGACACACCGGGGCCAACGTCCTGACTTTC. V usage is TRBV27 and J usage is TRBJ2-6, with a tentative D call TRBD2 (6 bases). CDR3 length: 18 residues. V shed 0 bases and J shed 4 bases, with 16 bases lying between them. Germline V gives CDR1 MNHEY, CDR2 SMNVEV (reference sequence).

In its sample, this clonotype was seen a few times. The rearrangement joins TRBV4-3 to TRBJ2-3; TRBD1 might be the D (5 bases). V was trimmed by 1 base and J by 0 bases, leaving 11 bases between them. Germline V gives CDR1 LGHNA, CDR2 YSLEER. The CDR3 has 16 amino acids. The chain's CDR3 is CASSQGRTISTDTQYF. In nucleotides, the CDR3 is TGCGCCAGCAGCCAAGGCCGGACAATTAGCACAGATACGCAGTATTTT.

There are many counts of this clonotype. CDR3 bases: TGTGCCACCAGTGATGGTCCTACGGAGACCCAGTACTTC. Translating it yields CATSDGPTETQYF. The J gene is TRBJ2-5, the V gene TRBV24-1, with unresolved D. The CDR3 has 13 residues. Germline V gives CDR1 KGHDR, CDR2 SFDVKD. Trimming took off 3 bases at V and 5 bases at J, with 9 bases between the two ends.

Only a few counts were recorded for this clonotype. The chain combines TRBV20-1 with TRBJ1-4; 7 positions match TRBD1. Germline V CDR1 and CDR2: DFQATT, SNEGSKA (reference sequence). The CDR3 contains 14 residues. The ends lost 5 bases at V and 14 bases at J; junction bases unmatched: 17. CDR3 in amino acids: CSAEDRALDSYLFF. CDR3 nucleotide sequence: TGCAGTGCTGAAGACAGGGCGCTCGACTCTTACCTGTTTTTT.

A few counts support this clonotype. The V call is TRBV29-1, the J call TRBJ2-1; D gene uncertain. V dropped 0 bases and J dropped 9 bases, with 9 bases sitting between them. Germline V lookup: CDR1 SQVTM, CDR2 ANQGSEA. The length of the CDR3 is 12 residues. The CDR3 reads CSVEDLGVEQFF. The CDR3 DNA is TGCAGCGTTGAAGATCTGGGCGTTGAGCAGTTCTTC.

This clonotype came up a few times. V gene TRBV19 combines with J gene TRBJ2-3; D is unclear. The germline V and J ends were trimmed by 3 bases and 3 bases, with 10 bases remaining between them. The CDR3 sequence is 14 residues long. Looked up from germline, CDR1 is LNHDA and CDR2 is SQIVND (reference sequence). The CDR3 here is CASSMLGTTDTQYF. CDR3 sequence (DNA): TGTGCCAGTAGTATGCTGGGAACGACAGATACGCAGTATTTT.

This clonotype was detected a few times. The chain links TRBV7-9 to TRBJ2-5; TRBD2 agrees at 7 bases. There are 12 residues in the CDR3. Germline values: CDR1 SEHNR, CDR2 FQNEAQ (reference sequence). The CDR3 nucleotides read TGTGCGAGCGGGGCCCGGGAGGAGACCCAGTACTTC. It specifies CASGAREETQYF.

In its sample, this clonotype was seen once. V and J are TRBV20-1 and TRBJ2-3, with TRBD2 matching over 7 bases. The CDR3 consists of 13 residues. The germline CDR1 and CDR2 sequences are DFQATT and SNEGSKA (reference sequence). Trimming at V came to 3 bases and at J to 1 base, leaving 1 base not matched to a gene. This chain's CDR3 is CSASAGGTDTQYF. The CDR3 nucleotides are TGCAGTGCTAGTGCGGGGGGCACAGATACGCAGTATTTT.

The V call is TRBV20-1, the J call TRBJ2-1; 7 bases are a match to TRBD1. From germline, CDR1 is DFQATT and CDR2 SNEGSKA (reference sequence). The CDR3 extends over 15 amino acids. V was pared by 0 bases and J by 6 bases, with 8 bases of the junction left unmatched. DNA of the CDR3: TGCAGTGCTAGAGATACAGGGGCCGCATTCAATGAGCAGTTCTTC. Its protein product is CSARDTGAAFNEQFF.

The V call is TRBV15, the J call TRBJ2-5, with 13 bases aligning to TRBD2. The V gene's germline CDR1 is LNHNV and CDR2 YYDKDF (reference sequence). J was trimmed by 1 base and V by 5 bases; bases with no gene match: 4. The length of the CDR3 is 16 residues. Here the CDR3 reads CATSGGLAGPQETQYF. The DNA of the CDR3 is TGTGCCACCAGCGGGGGACTAGCGGGGCCCCAAGAGACCCAGTACTTC.

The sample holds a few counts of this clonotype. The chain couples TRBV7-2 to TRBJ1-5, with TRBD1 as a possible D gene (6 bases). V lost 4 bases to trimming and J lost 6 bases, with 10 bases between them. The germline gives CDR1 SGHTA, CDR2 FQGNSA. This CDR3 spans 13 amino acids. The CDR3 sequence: CASSSGQTQPQHF. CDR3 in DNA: TGTGCCAGCAGCTCCGGACAGACTCAGCCCCAGCATTTT.

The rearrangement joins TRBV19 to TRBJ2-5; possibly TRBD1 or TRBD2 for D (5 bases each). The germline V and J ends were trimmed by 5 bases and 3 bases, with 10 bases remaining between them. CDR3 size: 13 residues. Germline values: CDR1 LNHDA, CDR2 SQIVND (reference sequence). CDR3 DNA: TGTGCCAGTAGTCCCCGGGGCAAAGAGACCCAGTACTTC. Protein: CASSPRGKETQYF.

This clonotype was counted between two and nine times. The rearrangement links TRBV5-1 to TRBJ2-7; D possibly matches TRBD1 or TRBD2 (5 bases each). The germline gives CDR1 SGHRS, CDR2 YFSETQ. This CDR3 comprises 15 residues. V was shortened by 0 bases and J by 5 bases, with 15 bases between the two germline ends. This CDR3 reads CASSLGDGAGNEQYV. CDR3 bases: TGCGCCAGCAGCTTGGGGGACGGAGCCGGAAACGAGCAGTACGTC.

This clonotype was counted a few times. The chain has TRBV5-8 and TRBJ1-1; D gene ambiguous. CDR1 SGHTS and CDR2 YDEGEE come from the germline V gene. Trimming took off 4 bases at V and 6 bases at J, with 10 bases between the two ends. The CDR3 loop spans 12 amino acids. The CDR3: CASSARLAEAFF. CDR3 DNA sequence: TGTGCCAGCAGCGCTCGGTTGGCTGAAGCTTTCTTT.

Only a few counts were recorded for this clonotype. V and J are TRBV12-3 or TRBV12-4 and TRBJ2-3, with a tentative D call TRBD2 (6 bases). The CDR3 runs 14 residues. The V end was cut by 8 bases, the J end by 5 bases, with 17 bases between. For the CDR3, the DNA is TGTGCCAGCCACCTCGGCGGGGCGTTAGATACGCAGTATTTT. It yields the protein CASHLGGALDTQYF.

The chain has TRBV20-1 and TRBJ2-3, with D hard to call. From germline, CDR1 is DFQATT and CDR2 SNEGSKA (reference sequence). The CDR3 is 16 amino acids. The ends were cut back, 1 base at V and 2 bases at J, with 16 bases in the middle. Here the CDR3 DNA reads TGCAGTGCTAGAGCACTGGCCTTCCCTTACACAGATACGCAGTATTTT. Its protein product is CSARALAFPYTDTQYF.

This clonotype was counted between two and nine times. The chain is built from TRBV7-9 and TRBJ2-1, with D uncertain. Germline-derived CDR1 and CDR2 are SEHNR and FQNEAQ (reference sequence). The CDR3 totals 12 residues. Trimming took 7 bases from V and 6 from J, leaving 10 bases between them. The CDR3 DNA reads TGTGCCAGCACTAAACCGGGCAATGAGCAGTTCTTC. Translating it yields CASTKPGNEQFF. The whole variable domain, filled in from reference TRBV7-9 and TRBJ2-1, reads DTGVSQNPRHKITKRGQNVTFRCDPISEHNRLYWYRQTLGQGPEFLTYFQNEAQLEKSRLLSDRFSAERPKGSFSTLEIQRTEQGDSAMYLCASTKPGNEQFFGPGTRLTVL.

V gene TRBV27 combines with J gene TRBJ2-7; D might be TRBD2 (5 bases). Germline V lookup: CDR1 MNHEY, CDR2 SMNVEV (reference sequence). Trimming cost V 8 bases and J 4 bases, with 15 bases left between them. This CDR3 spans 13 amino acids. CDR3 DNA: TGTGCCAGCGCCTCGGACTGGGCTTACGAGCAGTACTTC. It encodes CASASDWAYEQYF.

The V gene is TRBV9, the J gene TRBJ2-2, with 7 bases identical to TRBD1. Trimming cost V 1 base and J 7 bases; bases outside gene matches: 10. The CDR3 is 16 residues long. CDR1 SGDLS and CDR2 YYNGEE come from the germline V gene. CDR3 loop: CASSVTGTENGGELFF. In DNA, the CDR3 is TGTGCCAGCAGCGTAACCGGGACAGAAAATGGCGGGGAGCTGTTTTTT.

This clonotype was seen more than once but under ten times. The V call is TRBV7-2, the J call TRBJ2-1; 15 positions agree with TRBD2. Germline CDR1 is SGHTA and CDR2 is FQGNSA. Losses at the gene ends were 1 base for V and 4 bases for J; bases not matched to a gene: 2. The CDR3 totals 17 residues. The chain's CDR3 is CASSLEGLAGGYNEQFF. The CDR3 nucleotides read TGTGCCAGCAGCTTAGAGGGACTAGCGGGGGGATACAATGAGCAGTTCTTC.

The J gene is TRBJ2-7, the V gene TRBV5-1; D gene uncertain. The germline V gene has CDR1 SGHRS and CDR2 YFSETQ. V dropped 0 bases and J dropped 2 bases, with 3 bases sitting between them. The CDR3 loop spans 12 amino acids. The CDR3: CASSLDAYEQYF. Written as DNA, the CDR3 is TGCGCCAGCAGCTTGGACGCCTACGAGCAGTACTTC.

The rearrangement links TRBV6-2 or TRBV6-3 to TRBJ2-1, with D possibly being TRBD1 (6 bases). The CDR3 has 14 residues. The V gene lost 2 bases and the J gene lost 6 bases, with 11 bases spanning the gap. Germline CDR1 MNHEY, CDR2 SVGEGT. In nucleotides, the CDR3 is TGTGCCAGCAGTTACAGGGGGTATGGCAATGAGCAGTTCTTC. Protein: CASSYRGYGNEQFF.